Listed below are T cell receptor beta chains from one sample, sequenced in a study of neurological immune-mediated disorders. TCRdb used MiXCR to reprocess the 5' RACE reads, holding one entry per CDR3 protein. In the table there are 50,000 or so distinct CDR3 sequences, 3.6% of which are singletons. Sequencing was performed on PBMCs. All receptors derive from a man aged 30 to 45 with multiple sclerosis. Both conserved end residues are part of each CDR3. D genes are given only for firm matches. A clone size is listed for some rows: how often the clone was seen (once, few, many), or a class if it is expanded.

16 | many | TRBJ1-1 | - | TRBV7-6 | CASSLLSPGTNTEAFF | TGTGCCAGCAGCTTATTATCACCAGGGACGAACACTGAAGCTTTCTTT
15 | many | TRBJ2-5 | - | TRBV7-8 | CASSLLVGGLETQYF | TGTGCCAGCAGCTTACTTGTCGGGGGGCTAGAGACCCAGTACTTC
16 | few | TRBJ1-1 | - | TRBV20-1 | CSARPLSGRLNTEAFF | TGCAGTGCTCGACCTCTCTCGGGACGGCTGAACACTGAAGCTTTCTTT
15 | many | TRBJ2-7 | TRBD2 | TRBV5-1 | CASSPAGGPAYEQYF | TGCGCCAGCAGCCCCGCGGGGGGGCCAGCCTACGAGCAGTACTTC
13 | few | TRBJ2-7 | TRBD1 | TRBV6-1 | CASATGTAYEQYF | TGTGCCAGCGCAACCGGGACAGCCTACGAGCAGTACTTC
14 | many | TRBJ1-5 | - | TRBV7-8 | CASSLGGFEQPQHF | TGTGCCAGCAGCTTAGGGGGATTCGAGCAGCCCCAGCATTTT
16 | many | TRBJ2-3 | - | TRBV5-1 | CASSLFGGLERDTQYF | TGCGCCAGCAGCTTGTTCGGGGGGCTGGAGAGAGATACGCAGTATTTT
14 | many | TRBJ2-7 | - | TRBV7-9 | CASSLVAGPYEQYF | TGTGCCAGCAGCTTAGTTGCTGGGCCCTACGAGCAGTACTTC
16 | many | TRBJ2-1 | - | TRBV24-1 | CATSDRRVTGNNEQFF | TGTGCCACCAGTGACCGACGGGTGACGGGAAACAATGAGCAGTTCTTC
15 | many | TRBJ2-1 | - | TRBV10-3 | CAISESQTSYNEQFF | TGTGCCATCAGTGAAAGCCAAACCTCCTACAATGAGCAGTTCTTC
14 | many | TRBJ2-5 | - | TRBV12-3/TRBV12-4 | CASSFPTERETQYF | TGTGCCAGCAGTTTCCCGACAGAGCGGGAGACCCAGTACTTC
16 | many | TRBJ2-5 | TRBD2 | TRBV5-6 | CASSLAPASGRETQYF | TGTGCCAGCAGCTTGGCGCCGGCTAGCGGGAGAGAGACCCAGTACTTC
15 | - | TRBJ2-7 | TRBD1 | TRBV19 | CASSAGQGRTYEQYF | TGTGCCAGTAGTGCAGGACAGGGTCGTACCTACGAGCAGTACTTC
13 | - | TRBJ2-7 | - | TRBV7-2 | CASSLRRDYEQYF | TGTGCCAGCAGCTTACGCAGGGACTACGAGCAGTACTTC
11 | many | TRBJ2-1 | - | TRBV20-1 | CSAMRGVEQFF | TGCAGTGCAATGCGGGGCGTAGAGCAGTTCTTC
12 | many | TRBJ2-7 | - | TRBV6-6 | CASSLVSYEQYF | TGTGCCAGCAGTTTAGTCTCCTACGAGCAGTACTTC
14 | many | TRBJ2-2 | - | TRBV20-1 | CSARYGVGIGELFF | TGCAGTGCTAGATACGGGGTCGGGATCGGGGAGCTGTTTTTT
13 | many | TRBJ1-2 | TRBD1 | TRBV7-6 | CASSQPGGNGYTF | TGTGCCAGCAGCCAACCAGGGGGAAATGGCTACACCTTC
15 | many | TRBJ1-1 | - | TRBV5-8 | CASSLDRSMNTEAFF | TGTGCCAGCAGCTTGGACAGGTCTATGAACACTGAAGCTTTCTTT
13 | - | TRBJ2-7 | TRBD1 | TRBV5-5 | CASSSRGTYEQYF | TGTGCCAGCAGCTCCAGGGGGACCTACGAGCAGTACTTC
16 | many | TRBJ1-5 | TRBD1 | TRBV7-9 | CASSLSRAGGIQPQHF | TGTGCCAGCAGCTTATCACGGGCAGGGGGCATTCAGCCCCAGCATTTT
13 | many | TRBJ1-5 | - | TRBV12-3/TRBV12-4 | CASSLLYNQPQHF | TGTGCCAGCAGTTTATTGTATAATCAGCCCCAGCATTTT
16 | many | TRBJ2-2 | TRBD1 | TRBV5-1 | CASSFAQGAATGELFF | TGCGCCAGCAGCTTTGCACAGGGGGCAGCCACCGGGGAGCTGTTTTTT
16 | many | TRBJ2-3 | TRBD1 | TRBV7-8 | CASSLWWTGGPDTQYF | TGTGCCAGCAGCTTATGGTGGACAGGGGGTCCAGATACGCAGTATTTT
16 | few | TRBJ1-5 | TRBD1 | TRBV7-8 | CASSLEGGQPRQPQHF | TGTGCCAGCAGCTTAGAGGGGGGACAGCCTCGTCAGCCCCAGCATTTT
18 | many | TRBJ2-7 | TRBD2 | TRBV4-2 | CASAWALAGVQSSYEQYF | TGTGCCAGCGCCTGGGCCCTAGCGGGGGTACAGAGCTCCTACGAGCAGTACTTC
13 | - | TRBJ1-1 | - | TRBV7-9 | CASSLGGHTEAFF | TGTGCCAGCAGCTTAGGGGGACACACTGAAGCTTTCTTT
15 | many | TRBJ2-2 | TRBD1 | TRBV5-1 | CASSLGTGGPGELFF | TGCGCCAGCAGCTTGGGGACAGGGGGCCCCGGGGAGCTGTTTTTT
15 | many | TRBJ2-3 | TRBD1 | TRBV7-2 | CASSSRTGRTDTQYF | TGTGCCAGCAGCTCCAGGACAGGGCGGACAGATACGCAGTATTTT
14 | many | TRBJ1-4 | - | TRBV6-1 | CASSDRGTNEKLFF | TGTGCCAGCAGTGACCGGGGTACTAATGAAAAACTGTTTTTT
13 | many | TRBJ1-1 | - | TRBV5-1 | CASSLGAGREAFF | TGCGCCAGCAGCTTGGGGGCCGGACGTGAAGCTTTCTTT
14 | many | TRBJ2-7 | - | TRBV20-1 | CSAQDRGPPVEQYF | TGCAGTGCCCAGGATCGGGGCCCCCCTGTAGAGCAGTACTTC
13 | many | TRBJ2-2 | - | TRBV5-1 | CASRLPGAGELFF | TGCGCCAGCAGGCTCCCAGGGGCCGGGGAGCTGTTTTTT
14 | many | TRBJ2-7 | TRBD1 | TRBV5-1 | CASSSGQGSYEQYF | TGCGCCAGCAGCTCAGGACAGGGCTCCTACGAGCAGTACTTC
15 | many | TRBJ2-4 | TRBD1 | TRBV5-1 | CASSPRPGTENIQYF | TGCGCCAGCAGCCCCCGCCCCGGGACAGAAAACATTCAGTACTTC
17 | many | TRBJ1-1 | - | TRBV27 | CASSPKGGYFMNTEAFF | TGTGCCAGCAGCCCCAAGGGGGGGTACTTCATGAACACTGAAGCTTTCTTT
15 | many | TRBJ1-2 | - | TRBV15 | CATSRTGRSNYGYTF | TGTGCCACCAGCAGGACCGGACGAAGTAACTATGGCTACACCTTC
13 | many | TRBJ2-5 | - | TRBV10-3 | CAIGQTNQETQYF | TGTGCCATCGGTCAAACAAACCAAGAGACCCAGTACTTC
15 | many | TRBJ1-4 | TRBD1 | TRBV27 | CASSPQGGTNEKLFF | TGTGCCAGCAGTCCCCAGGGGGGGACTAATGAAAAACTGTTTTTT
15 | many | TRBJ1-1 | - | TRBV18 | CASSPRQEVNTEAFF | TGTGCCAGCTCACCACGACAGGAGGTGAACACTGAAGCTTTCTTT
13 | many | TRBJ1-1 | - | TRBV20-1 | CSADRGGGTEAFF | TGCAGTGCAGATCGTGGGGGAGGGACTGAAGCTTTCTTT
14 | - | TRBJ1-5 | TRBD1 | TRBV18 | CASSPDRGVQPQHF | TGTGCCAGCTCACCGGACAGGGGGGTTCAGCCCCAGCATTTT
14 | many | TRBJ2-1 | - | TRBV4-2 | CASRGGYSYNEQFF | TGTGCCAGCAGAGGCGGTTACTCCTACAATGAGCAGTTCTTC
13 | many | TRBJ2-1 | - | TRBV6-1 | CASLTLGRNEQFF | TGTGCCAGCCTCACCTTAGGGCGAAATGAGCAGTTCTTC
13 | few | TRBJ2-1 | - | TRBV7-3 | CASSRIGDNEQFF | TGTGCCAGCAGCCGTATTGGGGACAATGAGCAGTTCTTC
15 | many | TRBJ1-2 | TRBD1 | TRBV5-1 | CASSRTGALDYGYTF | TGCGCCAGCAGCCGGACAGGGGCGCTGGACTATGGCTACACCTTC
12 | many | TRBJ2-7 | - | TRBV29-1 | CSVQASSSEQYF | TGCAGCGTTCAAGCGAGTTCGAGCGAGCAGTACTTC
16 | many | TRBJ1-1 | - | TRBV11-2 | CASTEGRTGSNTEAFF | TGTGCCAGCACCGAAGGGAGGACGGGGTCGAACACTGAAGCTTTCTTT
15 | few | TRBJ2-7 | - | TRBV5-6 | CASSSGTRPFYEQYF | TGTGCCAGCAGCTCAGGGACACGGCCATTCTACGAGCAGTACTTC
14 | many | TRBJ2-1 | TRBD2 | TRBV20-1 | CSARGLAVYNEQFF | TGCAGCGCCCGGGGACTAGCGGTATACAATGAGCAGTTCTTC
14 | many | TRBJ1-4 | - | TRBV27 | CASRAGLGNEKLFF | TGTGCCAGCAGAGCAGGGTTGGGTAATGAAAAACTGTTTTTT